This T cell receptor (beta chain) was observed in a study of T cell responses to AZD1222 COVID-19 vaccine. Study results and caveats: All repertoire sampling was performed exclusively after the peak T cell response.

This clone came up once. Antigen unknown. The V gene's germline CDR1 is DFQATT and CDR2 SNEGSKA (reference sequence). Trimming pared 7 bases from V and 2 bases from J, leaving 9 bases between. This CDR3 region has 11 residues. Here immunoSEQ multiplex PCR was the method, and the copy in TCRdb shows in-frame clones only, minus some. The data hold roughly 93,000 clones, with about 86% observed a single time. Material: peripheral blood, obtained on day 0 of AZD1222 vaccination. The clonotype comes from an adult in good health. The gene calls are TRBV20-1 and TRBJ2-7, with D uncertain. The CDR3 is CSVGTTYEQYF. DNA of the CDR3: TGCAGTGTGGGCACTACCTACGAGCAGTACTTC.